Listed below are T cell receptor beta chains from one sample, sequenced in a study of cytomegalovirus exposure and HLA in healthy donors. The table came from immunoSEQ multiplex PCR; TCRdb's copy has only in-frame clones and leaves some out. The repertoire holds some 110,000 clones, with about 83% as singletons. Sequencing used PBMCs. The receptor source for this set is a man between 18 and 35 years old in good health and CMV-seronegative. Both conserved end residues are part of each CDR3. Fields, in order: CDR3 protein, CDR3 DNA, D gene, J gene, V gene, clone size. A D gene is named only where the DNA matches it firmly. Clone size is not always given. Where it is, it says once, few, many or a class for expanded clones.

CDR3: CASSYDSSGANVLTF
DNA: TGTGCCAGCAGTTACGACAGCTCTGGGGCCAACGTCCTGACTTTC
D: NA
J: TRBJ2-6
V: TRBV6-6
size: NA

CDR3: CASSVARGNEKLFF
DNA: TGTGCCAGCAGTGTTGCCAGGGGGAATGAAAAACTGTTTTTT
D: TRBD1
J: TRBJ1-4
V: TRBV2
size: NA

CDR3: CASSPLLAGGQGEQFF
DNA: TGTGCCAGCAGCCCCCTACTAGCGGGGGGCCAAGGGGAGCAGTTCTTC
D: TRBD2
J: TRBJ2-1
V: TRBV7-2
size: once

CDR3: CASSNHRDQGDYGYTF
DNA: TGCGCCAGCAGCAACCACAGGGACCAGGGTGACTATGGCTACACCTTC
D: NA
J: TRBJ1-2
V: TRBV5-1
size: NA

CDR3: CASSIRGTENTEAFF
DNA: TGTGCCAGCAGTATTAGGGGGACAGAGAACACTGAAGCTTTCTTT
D: TRBD1
J: TRBJ1-1
V: TRBV6-6
size: NA

CDR3: CASSLEGTSGSYEQYF
DNA: TGTGCCAGCAGCTTAGAAGGGACTAGCGGGAGCTACGAGCAGTACTTC
D: TRBD2
J: TRBJ2-7
V: TRBV7-2
size: few

CDR3: CASSADASGQETQYF
DNA: TGTGCCAGCAGCGCCGACGCGTCGGGCCAAGAGACCCAGTACTTC
D: NA
J: TRBJ2-5
V: TRBV11-2
size: NA

CDR3: CASTSTGYGPNYGYTF
DNA: TGTGCCAGCACCTCTACAGGGTACGGACCTAACTATGGCTACACCTTC
D: NA
J: TRBJ1-2
V: TRBV28
size: NA

CDR3: CASSNGIYEQYF
DNA: TGTGCCAGTAGTAACGGGATCTACGAGCAGTACTTC
D: NA
J: TRBJ2-7
V: TRBV19
size: NA

CDR3: CASSVVMGQGQFF
DNA: TGTGCCAGCAGCGTAGTAATGGGGCAGGGGCAGTTCTTC
D: NA
J: TRBJ2-1
V: TRBV9
size: NA

CDR3: CASSPMGGTGAYEQYF
DNA: TGCGCCAGCAGTCCAATGGGCGGGACAGGAGCCTACGAGCAGTACTTC
D: TRBD1
J: TRBJ2-7
V: TRBV5-1
size: NA

CDR3: CASSLGGEAFF
DNA: TGTGCCAGCAGCTTGGGGGGAGAAGCTTTCTTT
D: NA
J: TRBJ1-1
V: TRBV7-6
size: NA

CDR3: CASSVAAAFDEQYF
DNA: TGTGCCAGCAGCGTAGCGGCAGCGTTCGACGAGCAGTACTTC
D: NA
J: TRBJ2-7
V: TRBV9
size: NA

CDR3: CASSTRDRIMNTEAFF
DNA: TGTGCCAGTAGTACACGGGACAGGATAATGAACACTGAAGCTTTCTTT
D: TRBD1
J: TRBJ1-1
V: TRBV19
size: NA

CDR3: CASSFRGQPQHF
DNA: TGTGCCAGCAGTTTTCGGGGGCAGCCCCAGCATTTT
D: NA
J: TRBJ1-5
V: TRBV27
size: NA

CDR3: CASSDGRLAGRSEQFF
DNA: TGTGCCAGCAGTGACGGTAGACTAGCGGGCCGGTCCGAGCAGTTCTTC
D: TRBD2
J: TRBJ2-1
V: TRBV6-4
size: NA

CDR3: CAISESRQVDQPQHF
DNA: TGTGCCATCAGTGAGTCCCGGCAGGTTGATCAGCCCCAGCATTTT
D: NA
J: TRBJ1-5
V: TRBV10-3
size: once